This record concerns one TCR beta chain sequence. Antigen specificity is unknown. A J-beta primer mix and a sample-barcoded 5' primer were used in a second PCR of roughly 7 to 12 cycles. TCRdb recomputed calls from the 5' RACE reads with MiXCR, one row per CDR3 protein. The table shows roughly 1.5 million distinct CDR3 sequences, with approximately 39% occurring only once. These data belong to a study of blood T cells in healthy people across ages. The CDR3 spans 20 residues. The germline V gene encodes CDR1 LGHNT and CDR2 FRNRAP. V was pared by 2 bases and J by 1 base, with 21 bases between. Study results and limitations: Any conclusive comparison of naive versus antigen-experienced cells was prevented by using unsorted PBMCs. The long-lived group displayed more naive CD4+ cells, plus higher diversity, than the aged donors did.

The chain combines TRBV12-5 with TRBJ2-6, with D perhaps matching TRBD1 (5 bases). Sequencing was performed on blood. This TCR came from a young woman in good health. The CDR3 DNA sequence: TGTGCTAGTGGTTTGCCTCATTGGACACCAAATGCGTCTGGGGCCAACGTCCTGACTTTC. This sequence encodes CASGLPHWTPNASGANVLTF.